This T cell receptor (beta chain) was recovered during a study of blood T cells in healthy people across ages. Notes on the study in general: There were more naive CD4+ cells and higher diversity in long-lived donors than in aged donors.

This CDR3 contains 14 residues. The germline gives CDR1 MGHDK, CDR2 SYGVNS. The donors, all healthy, were Caucasians living in Russia, aged about 6 to 90. Details on this clonotype: Its antigen is not known. Compared with germline, one end of the junction differs, possibly owing to a read error.

It was with a sample-barcoded 5' primer and a J-beta primer mix that a second PCR of roughly 7 to 12 cycles was run. Every cDNA molecule bore a tag from a template-switch adaptor containing 12 random nucleotides. TCRdb fed the 5' RACE reads into MiXCR, producing one record per CDR3 protein. This table has about 830,000 distinct CDR3 sequences, around two thirds appearing once. This clonotype originated in a young man in good health. V is TRBV25-1 and J is TRBJ1-2; unclear D gene. The specimen was blood. CDR3 protein: CASSGPGVHGGNTF. The DNA for the CDR3 is TGTGCCAGCAGTGGACCCGGGGTCCACGGTGGCAACACCTTC.